One and the same sample provided the 7 T cell receptor beta chains below, sequenced in a study of long-term antiretroviral therapy in people with HIV. Run at survey level, the immunoSEQ assay was version v3.0. Here immunoSEQ multiplex PCR was the method, and the copy in TCRdb shows in-frame clones only, minus some. The repertoire holds some 22,000 clones, with approximately 79% as singletons. The material sequenced was unsorted PBMCs, taken 4.1 years after starting antiretroviral therapy. Receptors were obtained from a woman aged 40 to 55 with HIV.

The gene calls are TRBV5-1 and TRBJ1-4; weak D call: TRBD1 (5 bases). The CDR3 contains 13 residues. V was clipped by 1 base and J by 8 bases, with 9 bases between them. Per germline, CDR1 SGHRS and CDR2 YFSETQ. The CDR3 region is CASSLQGEEKLFF. In nucleotides, the CDR3 is TGCGCCAGCAGCTTGCAGGGTGAAGAAAAACTGTTTTTT.

J is TRBJ1-2 and V is TRBV5-1; possibly TRBD1 for D (6 bases). The CDR3 sequence is 15 residues long. The ends were cut back, 0 bases at V and 1 base at J, with 10 bases in the middle. In germline, CDR1 is SGHRS, CDR2 YFSETQ. CDR3 in amino acids: CASSLDGGVNYGYTF. The CDR3 bases are TGCGCCAGCAGCTTGGACGGGGGCGTTAACTATGGCTACACCTTC.

V is TRBV6-5 and J is TRBJ2-7; possibly TRBD1 or TRBD2 for D (5 bases each). Looked up from germline, CDR1 is MNHEY and CDR2 is SVGAGI. V dropped 6 bases and J dropped 2 bases, with 14 bases sitting between them. This CDR3 comprises 14 residues. This CDR3 is CASRKGTIPYEQYF. CDR3 coding DNA: TGTGCCAGCAGGAAAGGGACCATACCCTACGAGCAGTACTTC.

This rearrangement joins TRBV7-6 to TRBJ1-1; D is unclear. CDR3 length equals 13 residues. The ends were cut back, 3 bases at V and 1 base at J, with 6 bases in the middle. Germline CDR1 SGHVS, CDR2 FNYEAQ. The CDR3 DNA follows: TGTGCCAGCAGCTTTTCCTCGAACACTGAAGCTTTCTTT. Its translation is CASSFSSNTEAFF.

This chain uses TRBV7-9 with TRBJ2-1; TRBD2 matches 12 bases. The junction had 4 bases not matched to a gene; V was cut back by 3 bases and J by 10 bases. The CDR3 length is 14 residues. Germline V gene lookup returns CDR1 SEHNR and CDR2 FQNEAQ (reference sequence). The CDR3 nucleotides are TGTGCCAGCAGCTTGGCTAGCGGGGGGGACGAGCAGTTCTTC. It is translated as CASSLASGGDEQFF.

V is TRBV6-6 and J is TRBJ1-1; no definite D call. Deletions cut 6 bases from V and 3 bases from J, with 11 bases between. This CDR3 region has 13 residues. Germline V gene sequence: CDR1 MNHNY, CDR2 SVGAGI (reference sequence). CDR3 coding DNA: TGTGCCAGCAGCCCCCAACTCGACACTGAAGCTTTCTTT. Translated, it gives CASSPQLDTEAFF.

The J gene is TRBJ1-2, the V gene TRBV28, with 9 bases matching TRBD1. V was clipped by 6 bases and J by 8 bases; unmatched bases: 7. This CDR3 comprises 13 residues. Germline loops: CDR1 MDHEN, CDR2 SYDVKM. The CDR3 nucleotides read TGTGCCAGCAGCCTGGACAGGGGCAGAGGCTACACCTTC. It yields the protein CASSLDRGRGYTF.